This T cell receptor (beta chain) is from a study of monozygotic twins with inflammatory bowel disease. Findings and caveats of the study: Healthy twins shared more clonotypes with others than IBD patients, most markedly active ones. Whether twins were concordant or discordant made no difference to repertoire similarity, possibly from limited power.

A note on this clonotype: Its antigen remains unidentified.

There are 13 residues in the CDR3. CDR1 is SEHNR, CDR2 FQNEAQ, per germline (reference sequence). TCRdb reprocessed the 5' RACE reads and reports one entry per CDR3 protein, with no DNA. The sample includes 350,000 to 550,000 distinct CDR3 sequences. The sample consisted of blood. The TCR sequence derives from a human donor with ulcerative colitis or Crohn's disease, or a healthy co-twin of an affected twin (not recorded which). The chain employs TRBV7-9 and TRBJ1-1; TCRdb designates TRBD1, a call that cannot be tested without DNA. The CDR3 spells CASSIGQDTEAFF.